The clone carrying this T cell receptor (beta chain) was seen a handful of times. Its antigen is undetermined. The libraries were made with immunoSEQ v3. Clones were read by immunoSEQ multiplex PCR, and TCRdb kept only the in-frame ones, dropping some. The table shows roughly 92,000 clones, with roughly 65% occurring only once. Trimming took 2 bases from V and 3 from J, leaving 12 bases between them. The CDR3 totals 15 residues. CDR1 is MNHEY and CDR2 is SVGAGI in the germline V gene. The record originates from a study of TIL therapy for anti-PD-1-resistant metastatic lung cancer. Study-level background: Tumors carried a median roughly 1.5 non-synonymous mutations per megabase. Study-level findings and limits: Many TIL product clones were absent from baseline tumor, suggesting clonal contraction. The cohort had more treatment-naive, never-smoker and oncogene-addicted patients than typical.

Time point defined: pre-treatment sample, taken before nivolumab and TIL therapy. Most excised metastases sampled were pleural nodules or supraclavicular lymph nodes. Adults with stage 4 NSCLC were enrolled in a phase I trial. Source: tumor tissue, taken at baseline. The receptor comes from a person aged 25 to 80 with non-small cell lung cancer. The rearrangement links TRBV6-5 to TRBJ2-3; D is uncertain. The CDR3 DNA reads as TGTGCCAGCAGTTACAGTAGAGTCGGAACAGATACGCAGTATTTT. Its translation is CASSYSRVGTDTQYF.